The rows below give T cell receptor beta chains drawn from one sample of a study of blood T cells in healthy people across ages. TCRdb reprocessed the 5' RACE reads with MiXCR, giving one entry per CDR3 protein. The table has 750,000 to 950,000 distinct CDR3 sequences, about 48% seen once. Sample: blood. The source is an older man in good health. CDR3s include the opening cysteine and the closing phenylalanine or tryptophan. A D gene is named only where the DNA matches it firmly. Rows may omit the clone size; those that give it use once, few, many or a size class.

V	J	size	D	CDR3	DNA
TRBV7-9	TRBJ2-6	NA	TRBD1	CASSLGTGTSGANVLTF	TGTGCCAGCAGCTTAGGGACAGGGACCTCTGGGGCCAACGTCCTGACTTTC
TRBV2	TRBJ2-7	NA	NA	CASIGYVVSYEQYF	TGTGCCAGCATTGGCTACGTGGTTTCCTACGAGCAGTACTTC
TRBV4-1	TRBJ1-6	NA	NA	CASSQDGGANNSPLHF	TGCGCCAGCAGCCAAGATGGGGGGGCTAATAATTCACCCCTCCACTTT
TRBV10-3	TRBJ1-5	few	NA	CAAANRGNQPQHF	TGTGCCGCGGCGAACCGGGGCAATCAGCCCCAGCATTTT
TRBV18	TRBJ2-1	NA	NA	CASSAIAGQFF	TGTGCCAGCTCAGCAATCGCTGGTCAGTTCTTC
TRBV24-1	TRBJ2-2	NA	TRBD2	CATSNSGRSTGELFF	TGTGCCACCAGTAATAGCGGGAGAAGCACCGGGGAGCTGTTTTTT
TRBV27	TRBJ2-7	NA	TRBD2	CASSFWAGGDEQYF	TGTGCCAGCAGTTTTTGGGCGGGAGGGGACGAGCAGTACTTC
TRBV6-1	TRBJ2-7	NA	TRBD2	CAAGGVYEQYF	TGTGCCGCCGGGGGGGTCTACGAGCAGTACTTC
TRBV5-1	TRBJ2-5	NA	NA	CASSLVPGPEETQYF	TGCGCCAGCAGCTTGGTCCCAGGGCCAGAGGAGACCCAGTACTTC
TRBV5-1	TRBJ2-7	NA	NA	CASSLASHPGNEQYF	TGCGCCAGCAGCTTGGCTTCCCACCCCGGGAACGAGCAGTACTTC
TRBV6-5	TRBJ2-1	NA	TRBD2	CASSCRGPSGRSPYNEQFF	TGTGCCAGCAGTTGCAGGGGCCCTAGCGGGAGATCCCCCTACAATGAGCAGTTCTTC
TRBV3-1	TRBJ2-1	NA	NA	CASSQDDREQFF	TGTGCCAGCAGCCAAGATGACAGGGAGCAGTTCTTC
TRBV28	TRBJ1-2	NA	NA	CASSSFGGGRDLYGYTF	TGTGCCAGCAGTTCATTTGGGGGGGGGAGGGATCTATATGGCTACACCTTC
TRBV20-1	TRBJ1-5	NA	NA	CSATSWDSNQPRHF	TGCAGTGCTACCTCCTGGGATAGCAATCAGCCCCGGCATTTT
TRBV7-2	TRBJ2-5	NA	TRBD2	CASSLDPAGGGEQYF	TGTGCCAGCAGCTTAGACCCAGCGGGAGGAGGGGAGCAGTACTTC
TRBV29-1	TRBJ1-5	few	NA	CSVLGQSNQPQHF	TGCAGCGTTTTAGGACAGAGCAATCAGCCCCAGCATTTT
TRBV7-2	TRBJ2-7	many	TRBD2	CASSILAGSYEQYF	TGTGCCAGCAGCATACTAGCGGGGAGCTACGAGCAGTACTTC
TRBV20-1	TRBJ2-7	few	NA	CSAPRRGDSYEQYF	TGCAGTGCTCCCCGAAGGGGCGACTCCTACGAGCAGTACTTC
TRBV7-2	TRBJ2-5	NA	NA	CASSLAQGTQQETQYF	TGTGCCAGCAGCTTAGCGCAGGGGACCCAACAAGAGACCCAGTACTTC
TRBV25-1	TRBJ1-1	NA	NA	CASSEYSADTEAFF	TGTGCCAGCAGTGAATATTCGGCCGATACTGAAGCTTTCTTT
TRBV5-1	TRBJ2-1	NA	TRBD2	CASSHRGGSGENNEQFF	TGCGCCAGCAGCCATCGGGGGGGGAGCGGAGAAAACAATGAGCAGTTCTTC
TRBV7-2	TRBJ2-7	many	NA	CASSLTSTPREQYF	TGTGCCAGCAGCTTAACGTCCACCCCGAGGGAGCAGTACTTC
TRBV20-1	TRBJ2-1	NA	NA	CSARPRDSYNEQFF	TGCAGTGCTAGACCTCGAGACAGCTACAATGAGCAGTTCTTC
TRBV28	TRBJ2-3	NA	TRBD2	CASSLETSGTRYAYF	TGTGCCAGCAGTCTCGAGACTAGCGGAACGCGATACGCGTATTTT
TRBV9	TRBJ2-7	NA	TRBD1	CASSIGGERYEQYF	TGTGCCAGCAGCATAGGGGGCGAACGCTACGAGCAGTACTTC
TRBV9	TRBJ2-3	NA	NA	CASSPEARGRYAYF	TGTGCCAGCAGCCCAGAGGCCAGGGGCAGATACGCGTATTTT
TRBV14	TRBJ2-4	few	NA	CASSQVGAKNIQYF	TGTGCCAGCAGCCAAGTGGGGGCCAAAAACATTCAGTACTTC
TRBV5-4	TRBJ2-7	NA	TRBD2	CASSKRDFYEQYF	TGTGCCAGCAGCAAGCGGGACTTCTACGAGCAGTACTTC
TRBV14	TRBJ1-2	few	TRBD1	CASSQDFQGGGYTF	TGTGCCAGCAGCCAAGATTTCCAGGGGGGAGGCTACACCTTC
TRBV3-1	TRBJ2-1	NA	NA	CASSQDLVAGEQFF	TGTGCCAGCAGCCAAGATCTGGTCGCTGGCGAGCAGTTCTTC